The present T cell receptor beta chain was sequenced within a study of blood T cell repertoires in COVID-19. Study information: Both acute and convalescent COVID-19 samples were obtained from the United States, Italy and Spain. PBMCs, B-cell-depleted T cells, or T cells were the source of the cDNA or gDNA that made up the material.

In the authors' workflow: Estimation of nucleated cell counts was performed using reference gene primer amplification. The protocol was immunoSEQ multiplex PCR, while the TCRdb copy is restricted to in-frame clones and leaves out a portion. V and J calls and clone size are as listed in that table; D and trimming were resolved from the DNA. The table includes 130,000 to 150,000 clones, 84% detected once. Material: peripheral blood. This TCR was recovered from a human donor in a cohort sampled during active COVID-19.

Written as DNA, the CDR3 is TGTGCCAGCAGCACTCGGGGACAGGCACTAGCCAAAAACATTCAGTACTTC. This gives the protein CASSTRGQALAKNIQYF. The rearrangement links TRBV11-2 to TRBJ2-4; 8 nucleotides agree with TRBD1. Germline values: CDR1 SGHAT, CDR2 FQNNGV. The CDR3 sequence is 17 residues long. V lost 5 bases and J lost 0; bases outside the gene matches: 9. Looking up the rest from reference TRBV11-2 and TRBJ2-4 gives the full variable domain: EAGVAQSPRYKIIEKRQSVAFWCNPISGHATLYWYQQILGQGPKLLIQFQNNGVVDDSQLPKDRFSAERLKGVDSTLKIQPAKLEDSAVYLCASSTRGQALAKNIQYFGAGTRLSVL.